Shown below are 13 T cell receptor beta chains from a single sample sequenced in a study of blood T cells in healthy people across ages. The use of a sample-barcoded 5' primer and a J-beta primer mix characterized a second PCR of 7 to 11 cycles. Each CDR3 protein is one row after TCRdb ran MiXCR on the 5' RACE reads. The repertoire includes some 1.4 million distinct CDR3 sequences, approximately 40% of them detected once, and roughly 7.9% sits in the top ten. The sequencing sample was made of blood. The receptors were gathered from a woman aged 18-29 years in good health.

This chain connects TRBV5-6 to TRBJ2-1; D gene ambiguous. CDR1 SGHDT and CDR2 YYEEEE come from the germline V gene. The CDR3 totals 11 residues. V lost 4 bases, J lost 10 bases, and 9 bases lay in between. CDR3 protein: CASSRAVEQFF. CDR3 coding DNA: TGTGCCAGCAGCCGGGCCGTAGAGCAGTTCTTC.

The V call is TRBV4-1, the J call TRBJ2-1; 7 bases fit TRBD2. The CDR3 length is 15 residues. Germline CDR1 is MGHRA and CDR2 is YSYEKL. With V trimmed by 5 bases and J by 8 bases, 12 bases remained unmatched. The CDR3 nucleotides read TGCGCCAGCAGCTCCCCCCTGGGGAGGGCTCATGAGCAGTTCTTC. Translation: CASSSPLGRAHEQFF.

This clonotype was picked up a small number of times. The V and J genes are TRBV28 and TRBJ2-1; TRBD2 agrees at 9 bases. The CDR3 length is 16 residues. Germline loops: CDR1 MDHEN, CDR2 SYDVKM. V dropped 6 bases and J dropped 3; count of bases not matched to a gene: 9. Here the CDR3 reads CASSPRGRGGYNEQFF. CDR3 sequence (DNA): TGTGCCAGCAGCCCCCGGGGGCGGGGGGGCTACAATGAGCAGTTCTTC.

The chain recombines TRBV2 with TRBJ2-1; D ambiguous. V was trimmed by 6 bases and J by 0 bases, leaving 9 bases between them. The CDR3 covers 14 residues. Germline loops: CDR1 SNHLY, CDR2 FYNNEI. CDR3 sequence reads: CASRTANSYNEQFF. The CDR3 region has the DNA TGTGCCAGCAGGACTGCCAACTCCTACAATGAGCAGTTCTTC. Drawing the rest from reference TRBV2 and TRBJ2-1, the complete variable domain is EPEVTQTPSHQVTQMGQEVILRCVPISNHLYFYWYRQILGQKVEFLVSFYNNEISEKSEIFDDQFSVERPDGSNFTLKIRSTKLEDSAMYFCASRTANSYNEQFFGPGTRLTVL.

The V and J genes are TRBV20-1 and TRBJ2-5; 7 bases fit TRBD1. Trimming removed 5 bases from V and 5 bases from J; junction bases left unmatched: 11. This CDR3 comprises 14 residues. Germline values: CDR1 DFQATT, CDR2 SNEGSKA (reference sequence). The CDR3 DNA reads as TGCAGTGCTCCGAACCCTCCGGACAGGGAGACCCAGTACTTC. Protein product: CSAPNPPDRETQYF.

The chain carries TRBV4-1 and TRBJ1-2; 9 bases align to TRBD1. The length of the CDR3 is 16 residues. Trimming removed 4 bases from V and 3 bases from J; junction bases left unmatched: 9. The germline CDR1 and CDR2 sequences are MGHRA and YSYEKL. This CDR3 is CASSPRGQGIDYGYTF. Here the CDR3 DNA reads TGCGCCAGCAGCCCCCGAGGACAGGGGATCGACTATGGCTACACCTTC.

In this sample, this clonotype turned up a few times. The V and J genes are TRBV10-3 and TRBJ1-4, with 7 bases lining up with TRBD1. The CDR3 length is 14 residues. The V segment lost 4 bases and the J segment 3 bases; nucleotides outside the gene matches: 2. Looked up from germline, CDR1 is ENHRY and CDR2 is SYGVKD. CDR3 sequence (DNA): TGTGCCATCAGTGCGGACAGGTCTAATGAAAAACTGTTTTTT. It specifies CAISADRSNEKLFF.

The J gene is TRBJ2-7, the V gene TRBV11-1; maybe TRBD1 (7 bases). This CDR3 region has 15 residues. CDR1 is SGHAT and CDR2 is FQDESV in the germline V gene (reference sequence). V was pared by 6 bases and J by 0 bases, with 15 bases between. The CDR3 protein is CASRGGTASSYEQYF. Written as DNA, the CDR3 is TGTGCCAGCAGAGGGGGGACAGCTAGCTCCTACGAGCAGTACTTC.

This chain joins TRBV12-3 or TRBV12-4 and TRBJ2-7; perhaps TRBD2 as D (5 bases). The CDR3 runs to 13 residues. Trimming stripped 5 bases from V and 7 bases from J, with 15 bases between. The CDR3 loop is CASSDSSGSEQYF. The CDR3, as DNA: TGTGCCAGCAGTGACTCCTCGGGAAGTGAGCAGTACTTC.

The rearrangement uses TRBV20-1 and TRBJ2-3, with 8 bases aligning to TRBD2. Unmatched junction bases numbered 9, after V lost 4 bases and J lost 6 bases. Germline loops: CDR1 DFQATT, CDR2 SNEGSKA (reference sequence). The CDR3 covers 14 residues. CDR3 nucleotides: TGCAGTGCTACGTTACCCGGGACTAGGGATACGCAGTATTTT. Its translation is CSATLPGTRDTQYF.

In its sample, this clonotype was seen a few times. The chain joins TRBV7-9 to TRBJ1-1; 7 bases line up with TRBD1. Unmatched junction bases numbered 9, after V lost 5 bases and J lost 6 bases. Germline V CDR1 and CDR2: SEHNR, FQNEAQ (reference sequence). This CDR3 is built from 14 residues. CDR3 nucleotide sequence: TGTGCCAGCAGCCCTGACGGGACAGCCGCTGAAGCTTTCTTT. Translated: CASSPDGTAAEAFF.

Comments on this clonotype: It is unclear where the CDR3 begins or ends on the DNA, so no DNA is shown, and the CDR3 is as TCRdb lists it. J is TRBJ2-1 and V is TRBV6-5; TRBD2 is the table's D call, not checked against the DNA. Germline lookup yields CDR1 MNHEY and CDR2 SVGAGI. The CDR3 extends over 16 residues, inclusive of both ends. CDR3: CASSSSASADYNEQFF.

The V call is TRBV5-1, the J call TRBJ1-2; possible D gene TRBD1, 5 bases. The germline V gene encodes CDR1 SGHRS and CDR2 YFSETQ. Trimming pared 0 bases from V and 3 bases from J, leaving 18 bases between. This CDR3 spans 17 amino acids. CDR3 sequence: CASSLGHPGGDYYGYTF. In nucleotides, the CDR3 is TGCGCCAGCAGCTTGGGCCACCCGGGGGGGGATTACTATGGCTACACCTTC. The full variable domain, rest sourced from reference TRBV5-1 and TRBJ1-2, is KAGVTQTPRYLIKTRGQQVTLSCSPISGHRSVSWYQQTPGQGLQFLFEYFSETQRNKGNFPGRFSGRQFSNSRSEMNVSTLELGDSALYLCASSLGHPGGDYYGYTFGSGTRLTVV.